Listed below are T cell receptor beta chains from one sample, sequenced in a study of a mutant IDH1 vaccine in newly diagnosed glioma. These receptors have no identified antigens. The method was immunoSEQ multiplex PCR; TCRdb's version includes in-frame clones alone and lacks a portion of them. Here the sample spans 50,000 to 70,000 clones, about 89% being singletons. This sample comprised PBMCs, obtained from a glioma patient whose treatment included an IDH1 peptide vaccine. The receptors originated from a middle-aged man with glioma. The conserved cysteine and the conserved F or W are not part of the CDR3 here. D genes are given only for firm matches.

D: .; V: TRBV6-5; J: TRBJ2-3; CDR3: ASSYRGTPTDTQY
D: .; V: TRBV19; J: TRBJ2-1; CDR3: ASSATGELKF
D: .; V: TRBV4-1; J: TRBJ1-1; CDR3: ASSLGGAKNTEAF
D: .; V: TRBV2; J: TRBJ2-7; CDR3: ASSEGRYNYEQY
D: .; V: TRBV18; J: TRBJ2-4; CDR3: ASSRGTDYRNIQY
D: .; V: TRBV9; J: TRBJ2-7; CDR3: ASSVDSRAYEQY
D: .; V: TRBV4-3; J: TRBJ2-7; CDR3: ASSPTLNSYEQY
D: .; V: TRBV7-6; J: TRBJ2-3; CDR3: ASSSEGSRDTQY
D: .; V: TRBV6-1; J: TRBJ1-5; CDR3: ASSEGQVSNQPQH
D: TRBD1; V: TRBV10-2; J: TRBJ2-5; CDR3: ASSGSPGQGIGTQY
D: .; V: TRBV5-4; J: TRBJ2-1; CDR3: ASSSAGSYNEQF
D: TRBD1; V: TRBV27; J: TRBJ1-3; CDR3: ASRLGTGGGNTIY
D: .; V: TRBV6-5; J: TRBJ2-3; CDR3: ASSYSISGGTDTQY
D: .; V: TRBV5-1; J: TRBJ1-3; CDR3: ASSLVAGGRSGNTIY
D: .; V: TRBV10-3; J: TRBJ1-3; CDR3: AISEPYSGNTIY
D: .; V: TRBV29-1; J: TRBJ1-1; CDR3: SVSRDTSNTEAF
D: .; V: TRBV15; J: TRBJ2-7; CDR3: ATSRGAGSNEQY
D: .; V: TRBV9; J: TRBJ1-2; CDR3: ASSASGGVNYGYT
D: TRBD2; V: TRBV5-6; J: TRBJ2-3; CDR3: ASSWGGVDTQY